The rows below give T cell receptor beta chains drawn from one sample of a study of OX40 agonist ivuxolimab in advanced cancers. Data came from immunoSEQ multiplex PCR; TCRdb stores just in-frame clones and leaves some out. The sample consists of about 83,000 clones, about 88% of them appearing once. The material sequenced was CD4+ or CD8+ T cells sorted from blood, taken in a trial of the OX40 agonist ivuxolimab. The receptors stem from an adult with an advanced solid tumor such as melanoma, head and neck, liver or kidney cancer. Both conserved end residues are part of each CDR3. A D gene is named only where the DNA matches it firmly. The size entry is marked missing in some rows and otherwise reads once, few, many or a size class.

clone_size	cdr3_length	d_call	v_call	j_call	cdr3_nt	cdr3_aa
-	14	-	TRBV5-1	TRBJ2-2	TGCGCCAGCAGATTCGGGTCATCCACCGGGGAGCTGTTTTTT	CASRFGSSTGELFF
once	14	TRBD2	TRBV10-2	TRBJ2-1	TGCGCCAGCACCCTCGGGACTAGGGGTTCTGAGCAGTTCTTC	CASTLGTRGSEQFF
-	12	-	TRBV19	TRBJ2-3	TGTGCCAGTAGTATCGCGAGCGGCACGCAGTATTTT	CASSIASGTQYF
-	15	TRBD1	TRBV6-6	TRBJ1-6	TGTGCCAGCAGTTCATCGGGACAGAGGAATTCACCCCTCCACTTT	CASSSSGQRNSPLHF
-	14	-	TRBV2	TRBJ1-6	TGTGCCAGCTTTTTCGACGGATTTCGTTCACCCCTCCACTTT	CASFFDGFRSPLHF
-	15	-	TRBV5-1	TRBJ2-3	TGCGCCAGCAGCTTAGAGAACAATGGGCCAGATACGCAGTATTTT	CASSLENNGPDTQYF
-	16	-	TRBV25-1	TRBJ2-6	TGTGCCAGCAGTGAGAGTGGAGGGACTGGGGCCAACGTCCTGACTTTC	CASSESGGTGANVLTF
few	12	-	TRBV7-6	TRBJ1-3	TGTGCCAGCAGCTCTAATTGGCACACCATATATTTT	CASSSNWHTIYF
-	16	-	TRBV12-5	TRBJ2-2	TGTGCTAGTGCTCTCCGCCCGGGAAGGGTGACCGGGGAGCTGTTTTTT	CASALRPGRVTGELFF
-	17	TRBD1	TRBV7-2	TRBJ2-5	TGTGCCAGCAGCTTAGCCTTCCTGGGACAGGGGGAAGAGACCCAGTACTTC	CASSLAFLGQGEETQYF
-	14	-	TRBV10-3	TRBJ1-5	TGTGCCATCAGGGGGGAGGGGGATATTCAGCCCCAGCATTTT	CAIRGEGDIQPQHF
-	11	-	TRBV30	TRBJ2-3	TGTGCCTGGGATTTCACAGATACGCAGTATTTT	CAWDFTDTQYF
-	13	-	TRBV5-1	TRBJ2-3	TGCGCCAGCAGCTTACAGGGCACAGATACGCAGTATTTT	CASSLQGTDTQYF
-	16	TRBD1	TRBV6-5	TRBJ1-2	TGTGCCAGCAGTTACTCGTGGACAGGGGGATACTATGGCTACACCTTC	CASSYSWTGGYYGYTF
-	15	-	TRBV11-2	TRBJ2-7	TGTGCCAGCAGCCCATCTACAGGAATCGGCTACGAGCAGTACTTC	CASSPSTGIGYEQYF
-	15	-	TRBV5-5	TRBJ2-2	TGTGCCAGCATCCTCACCGGGGGTAACACCGGGGAGCTGTTTTTT	CASILTGGNTGELFF
-	14	-	TRBV30	TRBJ1-2	TGTGCCTGGAGCGGACCGTTATCAGTCTATGGCTACACCTTC	CAWSGPLSVYGYTF
-	14	-	TRBV28	TRBJ1-5	TGTGCCAGCAGGCCAGGGGTGACTGGTCAGCCCCAGCATTTT	CASRPGVTGQPQHF
-	13	-	TRBV18	TRBJ2-2	TGTGCCAGCTCCCCTCCTAGCACCGGGGAGCTGTTTTTT	CASSPPSTGELFF
-	12	TRBD1	TRBV2	TRBJ1-1	TGTGCCAGCAGTCTCGGACAGGGGGCAGCTTTCTTT	CASSLGQGAAFF
-	16	TRBD2	TRBV18	TRBJ2-7	TGTGCCAGCTCGCCTAATCCGGGACTAGCGGATTACGAGCAGTACTTC	CASSPNPGLADYEQYF
-	16	TRBD2	TRBV4-2	TRBJ2-1	TGTGCCAGCAGCCAAGTGGTACTAGCGGGAGCAAATGAGCAGTTCTTC	CASSQVVLAGANEQFF
-	13	-	TRBV2	TRBJ1-2	TGTGCCAGCAGTGAAGCATGGGTGGGAGGCTACACCTTC	CASSEAWVGGYTF
-	13	-	TRBV5-1	TRBJ1-1	TGCGCCAGCAGGGGGTGGATGAACACTGAAGCTTTCTTT	CASRGWMNTEAFF
-	18	-	TRBV27	TRBJ2-4	TGTGCCAGCAGGCAACGTACAGGGACTAAACTAGCCAAAAACATTCAGTACTTC	CASRQRTGTKLAKNIQYF
-	14	TRBD2	TRBV4-3	TRBJ2-3	TGCGCCAGCAGCCAAGGACTAGCGGGAAATACGCAGTATTTT	CASSQGLAGNTQYF
-	11	-	TRBV11-2	TRBJ1-1	TGTGCCAGCAGCTTAACAGGGACCGCTTTCTTT	CASSLTGTAFF
few	15	-	TRBV6-5	TRBJ1-3	TGTGCCAGCAGTTACGTGGGGGCCTCTGGAAACACCATATATTTT	CASSYVGASGNTIYF
-	15	-	TRBV6-5	TRBJ1-5	TGTGCCAGCAGTAAGACAGCATATAGCAATCAGCCCCAGCATTTT	CASSKTAYSNQPQHF
once	14	TRBD1	TRBV12-5	TRBJ2-1	TGTGCTAGTGGGTTGGGACAGGCCCACAATGAGCAGTTCTTC	CASGLGQAHNEQFF
-	15	TRBD1	TRBV29-1	TRBJ1-2	TGCAGCGCTTATCACAGGGACAGGGCGGCCTATGGCTACACCTTC	CSAYHRDRAAYGYTF
-	15	-	TRBV21-1	TRBJ2-1	TGTGCCAAACCCCCCGGACTAGCGAAGCACAATGAGCAGTTCTTC	CAKPPGLAKHNEQFF
-	15	-	TRBV6-1	TRBJ1-5	TGTGCCAGCAGTGAATTCGGGACACTGAATCAGCCCCAGCATTTT	CASSEFGTLNQPQHF
-	13	TRBD2	TRBV29-1	TRBJ2-7	TGCAGCGTTGAAGGCCTAGCGGGAGAAGAGCAGTACTTC	CSVEGLAGEEQYF
-	14	TRBD2	TRBV30	TRBJ2-1	TGTGCCTGGACCCGGACTAGCGGGACCAATGAGCAGTTCTTC	CAWTRTSGTNEQFF
-	16	TRBD2	TRBV7-8	TRBJ2-2	TGTGCCAGCAGTCGTGGACTAGCGGGAGGAACCGGGGAGCTGTTTTTT	CASSRGLAGGTGELFF
-	14	-	TRBV19	TRBJ1-1	TGTGCCAGTAACAGTGACCCGGGGGACACTGAAGCTTTCTTT	CASNSDPGDTEAFF
-	18	-	TRBV4-1	TRBJ1-1	TGCGCCAGCAGCCAAGTCTTAGGAACCGGGACCTCTCGGCATCCAGCTTTCTTT	CASSQVLGTGTSRHPAFF
once	16	TRBD1	TRBV27	TRBJ2-7	TGTGCCAGCAGGTTACACTTCGAGGGGGCCTACTACGAGCAGTACTTC	CASRLHFEGAYYEQYF
-	15	TRBD1	TRBV30	TRBJ2-7	TGTGCCTGGAGTGTACTTCCGGACAGGGTTTTCGAGCAGTACTTC	CAWSVLPDRVFEQYF
-	15	TRBD1	TRBV19	TRBJ2-7	TGTGCCAGTAGTATAAACTTCGGGACAGGCTACGAGCAGTACTTC	CASSINFGTGYEQYF
once	15	-	TRBV30	TRBJ1-6	TGTGCCTGGAGTGTACTGATGGGGTTGAATTCACCCCTCCACTTT	CAWSVLMGLNSPLHF
-	16	TRBD1	TRBV11-2	TRBJ1-4	TGTGCCAGCAGCTTACGACAGGGGGGAGGAGATGAAAAACTGTTTTTT	CASSLRQGGGDEKLFF
-	14	-	TRBV18	TRBJ1-4	TGTGCCAGCTCACCCCGGGGGGCGTTTGAAAAACTGTTTTTT	CASSPRGAFEKLFF
-	15	-	TRBV27	TRBJ2-7	TGTGCCAGCAGTTTCGGCGGGACCCTACTATACGAGCAGTACTTC	CASSFGGTLLYEQYF
-	14	-	TRBV5-1	TRBJ1-3	TGCGCCAGCAGCCTGGACAACTCTGGAAACACCATATATTTT	CASSLDNSGNTIYF
-	15	-	TRBV7-2	TRBJ2-3	TGTGCCAGCAGCCCGGGACTCTATATGTCAGATACGCAGTATTTT	CASSPGLYMSDTQYF
-	16	-	TRBV18	TRBJ1-5	TGTGCCAGCTCATCGGGTGTACGGGATAGCAATCAGCCCCAGCATTTT	CASSSGVRDSNQPQHF
-	15	TRBD2	TRBV13	TRBJ2-7	TGTGCCAGCAGCTTAAGCGGGAGGCTCTCCTACGAGCAGTACTTC	CASSLSGRLSYEQYF